This is a list of T cell receptor beta chains from one sample in a study of T cell responses to AZD1222 COVID-19 vaccine. The data were produced by immunoSEQ multiplex PCR, yet TCRdb's version contains in-frame clones alone and is incomplete. The sample has about 110,000 clones; roughly nine tenths are singletons. Sequenced here: peripheral blood, sampled on day 0 of AZD1222 vaccination. The receptors shown here come from an adult in good health. The CDR3 runs from the conserved cysteine through the conserved F or W. A D gene is named only where the DNA matches it firmly. Clone size appears in some rows only: once, few, many, or a class for an expanded clone.

DNA | CDR3 | V | D | J | size
TGTGCCAGCAGCCAACGCCCCGGGGGATCCTACGAGCAGTACTTC | CASSQRPGGSYEQYF | TRBV3-1/TRBV3-2 | . | TRBJ2-7 | .
TGTGCCAGCAGCTTGAACAGGGGGAGGAACACTGAAGCTTTCTTT | CASSLNRGRNTEAFF | TRBV11-1 | TRBD1 | TRBJ1-1 | .
TGTGCCAGCAGCTCCTGGACTTTCTTAAACACCGGGGAGCTGTTTTTT | CASSSWTFLNTGELFF | TRBV11-2 | . | TRBJ2-2 | once
TGTGCCAGCAGTGACGGGGCCGATGATCGAGCTTTCTTT | CASSDGADDRAFF | TRBV5-4 | . | TRBJ1-1 | .
TGTGCCAGCTCCCCCCGGACAGGGGAGACCGGGGAGCTGTTTTTT | CASSPRTGETGELFF | TRBV18 | TRBD1 | TRBJ2-2 | .
TGTGCCAGCAGTTTTAATTCACCCCTCCACTTT | CASSFNSPLHF | TRBV2 | . | TRBJ1-6 | .
TGTGCCAGTACCCCAATAGGGATAGGGAATCAGCCCCAGCATTTT | CASTPIGIGNQPQHF | TRBV19 | . | TRBJ1-5 | .
TGTGCCAGCAGTTTAGGAAACCTGCAGTATTTT | CASSLGNLQYF | TRBV27 | . | TRBJ2-3 | few
TGCGCCAGCAGCCGATTACCCGGGACAGGGGTTAATGAAAAACTGTTTTTT | CASSRLPGTGVNEKLFF | TRBV10-2 | TRBD1 | TRBJ1-4 | .
TGTGCCAGCAGCCGCATTTTCGGGGGGGATGGCTACACCTTC | CASSRIFGGDGYTF | TRBV3-1/TRBV3-2 | . | TRBJ1-2 | .
TGTGCCAGCAGCTTGCCAGTTGGACAAAACTTCTACGAGCAGTACTTC | CASSLPVGQNFYEQYF | TRBV5-6 | . | TRBJ2-7 | .
TGTGCCATCAGGACCGGGACTAGCGGCACAGATACGCAGTATTTT | CAIRTGTSGTDTQYF | TRBV10-3 | TRBD2 | TRBJ2-3 | .
TGTGCCAGCAGTTTTCTCAGCTTGCGCGGCTACACCTTC | CASSFLSLRGYTF | TRBV28 | . | TRBJ1-2 | .
TGTGCCAGCAGTTTCCCTAAGAACACTGAAGCTTTCTTT | CASSFPKNTEAFF | TRBV12-3/TRBV12-4 | . | TRBJ1-1 | .
TGCAGCGCTCTGAAGCACGAAGAGACCCAGTACTTC | CSALKHEETQYF | TRBV29-1 | . | TRBJ2-5 | .
TGTGCCAGCAGCCAAGATGAGCGGGAGGGCGGCTTCATAGATGAGCAGTTCTTC | CASSQDEREGGFIDEQFF | TRBV14 | TRBD2 | TRBJ2-1 | .
TGTGCCAGTAGTGTCGAGGGAAACACCATATATTTT | CASSVEGNTIYF | TRBV19 | . | TRBJ1-3 | once
TGTGCCAGCGCGAGCGATTCCTACGAGCAGTACTTC | CASASDSYEQYF | TRBV2 | . | TRBJ2-7 | .
TGCGCCAGCAGCCTACGGGGTTCATCGGACTATGGCTACACCTTC | CASSLRGSSDYGYTF | TRBV4-1 | . | TRBJ1-2 | .
TGTGCCAGCTCACCGGGACAGGTCTCCTACGAGCAGTACTTC | CASSPGQVSYEQYF | TRBV18 | TRBD1 | TRBJ2-7 | .
TGCGCCAGCAGCTTGGTTGGTAGCGGGATCACAGATACGCAGTATTTT | CASSLVGSGITDTQYF | TRBV5-1 | TRBD2 | TRBJ2-3 | once
TGTGCCTTCCGACAGGAGAACACTGAAGCTTTCTTT | CAFRQENTEAFF | TRBV2 | . | TRBJ1-1 | .
TGTGCCAGCAGTTCCCCCGGCAGGGTGTCCTACGAGCAGTACTTC | CASSSPGRVSYEQYF | TRBV28 | . | TRBJ2-7 | .
TGTGCCAGCAGCTTATTGACAGGGCGAGGCTCTGGGGCCAACGTCCTGACTTTC | CASSLLTGRGSGANVLTF | TRBV7-9 | TRBD1 | TRBJ2-6 | .
TGTGCCTGGAGTGTATCTTCACCCCTCCACTTT | CAWSVSSPLHF | TRBV30 | . | TRBJ1-6 | .
TGTGCCAGCAGTTCCCTGAAGCGGGGGAGCACAGATACGCAGTATTTT | CASSSLKRGSTDTQYF | TRBV27 | TRBD2 | TRBJ2-3 | .
TGTGCCAGCAGCTTAACAGGGGCTGGGAAGACCCAGTACTTC | CASSLTGAGKTQYF | TRBV7-9 | TRBD1 | TRBJ2-5 | .
TGTGCCAGCAGCTCAGGCGCGGACCCCTATGGCTACACCTTC | CASSSGADPYGYTF | TRBV7-9 | . | TRBJ1-2 | .
TGTGCCAGTAGTATAGGGGGAGATCCCGGTCAGCCCCAGCATTTT | CASSIGGDPGQPQHF | TRBV19 | . | TRBJ1-5 | .
TGTGCCAGCAGCTTAACATCTGGTGCAGATACGCAGTATTTT | CASSLTSGADTQYF | TRBV11-2 | . | TRBJ2-3 | once
TGTGCCAGCAGTGAGGGGGGGGCCGTAGATACGCAGTATTTT | CASSEGGAVDTQYF | TRBV6-1 | . | TRBJ2-3 | .
TGTGCCAGCAGCTTCTTTAGCCAAGAGACCCAGTACTTC | CASSFFSQETQYF | TRBV7-8 | . | TRBJ2-5 | .
TGCGCCAGCAGGGGAGTGTCAGTGGGCGGGGAGCTGTTTTTT | CASRGVSVGGELFF | TRBV10-2 | . | TRBJ2-2 | .
TGTGCCAGCAGCCAAGATTGGGGCGGGAGTAGGTACAATGAGCAGTTCTTC | CASSQDWGGSRYNEQFF | TRBV14 | TRBD2 | TRBJ2-1 | .
TGTGCCAGCAGTCCCACTCTTACCGTCTCCTACGAGCAGTACTTC | CASSPTLTVSYEQYF | TRBV2 | . | TRBJ2-7 | .
TGTGCCAGCAGCTTTTGGGGCGCATATGGCTACACCTTC | CASSFWGAYGYTF | TRBV5-6 | . | TRBJ1-2 | .
TGTGCCAGCAGCGAGCTGTGGGATTCTAGCAATCAGCCCCAGCATTTT | CASSELWDSSNQPQHF | TRBV7-4 | . | TRBJ1-5 | .
TGTGCCTGGAGTGTGGGCAATAGCAATCAGCCCCAGCATTTT | CAWSVGNSNQPQHF | TRBV30 | . | TRBJ1-5 | once
TGTGCCAGCAGTTACTCGACCGTAAGCTCTGGAAACACCATATATTTT | CASSYSTVSSGNTIYF | TRBV6-2/TRBV6-3 | . | TRBJ1-3 | .
TGTGCCAGCAGTGGACAGGGAGGAAAGCCCCAGCATTTT | CASSGQGGKPQHF | TRBV2 | TRBD1 | TRBJ1-5 | .
TGTGCCAGCAGCCAAGTCTCGCAAGAGACCCAGTACTTC | CASSQVSQETQYF | TRBV14 | . | TRBJ2-5 | .
TGTGCCAGCAGCTTACACCACGGAGCGAGCACCGGGGAGCTGTTTTTT | CASSLHHGASTGELFF | TRBV11-2 | . | TRBJ2-2 | .
TGTGCCAGCTCACCGATGGCGGGAGGAGGAACAGATACGCAGTATTTT | CASSPMAGGGTDTQYF | TRBV18 | TRBD2 | TRBJ2-3 | .
TGTGCTAGTGGTTTGGTACGGGCGAGCACAGATACGCAGTATTTT | CASGLVRASTDTQYF | TRBV12-5 | . | TRBJ2-3 | .
TGTGCCACCAGCAGACAGGGGGCAAGTAATGAAAAACTGTTTTTT | CATSRQGASNEKLFF | TRBV15 | TRBD1 | TRBJ1-4 | .
TGTGCCAGCAGTTCATCCTTCTATAATTCACCCCTCCACTTT | CASSSSFYNSPLHF | TRBV3-1/TRBV3-2 | . | TRBJ1-6 | .
TGTGCCAGCAGCCAAGATCAAGCGGGGGGCCTCAATGAGCAGTTCTTC | CASSQDQAGGLNEQFF | TRBV4-2 | TRBD2 | TRBJ2-1 | .
TGTGCCAGCAGGCGAGGGACAGGGGTTCCCTATGGCTACACCTTC | CASRRGTGVPYGYTF | TRBV6-5 | TRBD1 | TRBJ1-2 | .
TGTGCCAGCAGGCAGGGGAATGAAAAACTGTTTTTT | CASRQGNEKLFF | TRBV2 | . | TRBJ1-4 | .
TGCGCCAGCAGCTTGGCCCAGTCCTACAATGAGCAGTTCTTC | CASSLAQSYNEQFF | TRBV5-1 | . | TRBJ2-1 | .
TGTGCCAGCAGTTACGATACGCAGTATTTT | CASSYDTQYF | TRBV6-2/TRBV6-3 | . | TRBJ2-3 | .
TGTGCCAGTAGTAGGAGTAGGCTAGCGGGGGGGAGCACAGATACGCAGTATTTT | CASSRSRLAGGSTDTQYF | TRBV19 | TRBD2 | TRBJ2-3 | .
TGCAGTGCTAGTATTGATCCGGGGGAAAAACTGTTTTTT | CSASIDPGEKLFF | TRBV20-1 | . | TRBJ1-4 | .
TGTGCCAGCAGCTTAGGGGGTGACTATGGCTACACCTTC | CASSLGGDYGYTF | TRBV7-9 | . | TRBJ1-2 | .
TGTGCCAGCAGCCTTCTAGCGGGAGCTGACTATAGCACAGATACGCAGTATTTT | CASSLLAGADYSTDTQYF | TRBV7-9 | TRBD2 | TRBJ2-3 | .
TGTGCCAGCAGCTACTCGAGGGGGGACATTAATTCACCCCTCCACTTT | CASSYSRGDINSPLHF | TRBV7-9 | . | TRBJ1-6 | .
TGTGCCAGCAGCTTAACAGGGGGTGAGGAGACCCAGTACTTC | CASSLTGGEETQYF | TRBV7-3 | . | TRBJ2-5 | .
TGTGCCAGCAGTGAAGGGACAGCCTATGGCTACACCTTC | CASSEGTAYGYTF | TRBV2 | . | TRBJ1-2 | .
TGTGCCAGCTGGAGCTCTGGGGCCAACGTCCTGACTTTC | CASWSSGANVLTF | TRBV6-5 | . | TRBJ2-6 | .